This passage covers 28 T cell receptor beta chains from one sample sequenced in a study of cytomegalovirus exposure and HLA in healthy donors. In the PCR, 60 Vbeta and 13 Jbeta primers were used. TCRdb's table, derived via immunoSEQ multiplex PCR, lists solely in-frame clones and lacks some. Among approximately 210,000 clones, 65% to 85% were seen once, and the ten largest hold 1.5% to 2%. The sample was PBMCs. The receptors originated from a man aged 18 to 29 in good health and CMV-seronegative.

This sequence joins TRBV28 and TRBJ1-6, with 8 bases identical to TRBD1. Germline-derived CDR1 and CDR2 are MDHEN and SYDVKM. V gave up 5 bases and J gave up 7 bases; unmatched junction bases: 10. CDR3 length: 16 amino acids. The CDR3 loop reads CASSVPPGTGNSPLHF. The CDR3, as DNA: TGTGCCAGCAGTGTACCTCCCGGGACAGGAAATTCACCCCTCCACTTT.

DNA for the CDR3: TGCGCCAGCAGCTTTGACGGGGACACCGGGGAGCTGTTTTTT. It encodes CASSFDGDTGELFF. The chain is built from TRBV5-1 and TRBJ2-2, with a weak D call TRBD2 (5 bases). This CDR3 comprises 14 residues. V was trimmed by 2 bases and J by 3 bases, leaving 8 bases between them. Germline CDR1 is SGHRS and CDR2 is YFSETQ.

V is TRBV4-1 and J is TRBJ2-1; D might be TRBD2 (6 bases). V was clipped by 4 bases and J by 4 bases, with 11 bases between them. CDR3 length: 14 residues. The germline V gene has CDR1 MGHRA and CDR2 YSYEKL. The CDR3, as DNA: TGCGCCAGCAGCCCTAAGGGACTTTACAATGAGCAGTTCTTC. Its translation is CASSPKGLYNEQFF.

The rearrangement uses TRBV19 and TRBJ2-3; maybe TRBD2 (6 bases). V shed 9 bases and J shed 1 base, with 11 bases lying between them. The CDR3 covers 13 residues. The germline V gene encodes CDR1 LNHDA and CDR2 SQIVND (reference sequence). The CDR3 protein is CASGTSGTDTQYF. The CDR3 DNA follows: TGTGCCAGCGGGACTTCTGGCACAGATACGCAGTATTTT.

The rearrangement joins TRBV7-9 to TRBJ2-1, with 12 nucleotides matching TRBD2. Germline V gene sequence: CDR1 SEHNR, CDR2 FQNEAQ (reference sequence). The trim removed 2 bases at V and 9 bases at J, leaving 8 bases unmatched. The length of the CDR3 is 16 residues. The CDR3 coding sequence is TGTGCCAGCAGCTTAAGCCTAGCGGGAGGGAAAGGTGAGCAGTTCTTC. It translates to CASSLSLAGGKGEQFF.

Only a few counts were recorded for this clone. This chain links TRBV29-1 with TRBJ1-4, with a tentative D call TRBD1 (6 bases). V dropped 4 bases and J dropped 6 bases, with 12 bases sitting between them. Germline-derived CDR1 and CDR2 are SQVTM and ANQGSEA. The CDR3 spans 13 residues. The CDR3 nucleotides are TGCAGCGTTGCGTTGGACAGCCATGAAAAACTGTTTTTT. Protein sequence: CSVALDSHEKLFF.

This chain uses TRBV2 with TRBJ2-5; a weak D match, TRBD2 (5 bases). Germline V gene sequence: CDR1 SNHLY, CDR2 FYNNEI. The germline V and J ends were trimmed by 10 bases and 0 bases, with 15 bases remaining between them. The CDR3 spans 14 residues. The CDR3 DNA reads TGTGCCACAGCCCCCCGAGGGTACCAAGAGACCCAGTACTTC. Translated, it gives CATAPRGYQETQYF.

The gene calls are TRBV7-9 and TRBJ2-1, with a weak D call TRBD2 (6 bases). Trimming removed 1 base from V and 0 bases from J, with 13 bases in between. CDR3 size: 17 residues. In germline, CDR1 is SEHNR, CDR2 FQNEAQ (reference sequence). CDR3 DNA: TGTGCCAGCAGCTTAGGGGGGGTCGCGAGCTCCTACAATGAGCAGTTCTTC. Its protein is CASSLGGVASSYNEQFF.

This chain joins TRBV6-5 and TRBJ2-3; possible D gene TRBD1, 5 bases. This CDR3 is built from 14 residues. Deletions cut 7 bases from V and 2 bases from J, with 13 bases between. In germline, CDR1 is MNHEY, CDR2 SVGAGI. CDR3 nucleotide sequence: TGTGCCAGCAAAAGGGGCCCGTACACAGATACGCAGTATTTT. It encodes CASKRGPYTDTQYF.

This chain joins TRBV7-2 and TRBJ1-2, with TRBD1 matching 7 bases. V dropped 5 bases and J dropped 2; count of bases not matched to a gene: 8. The germline V gene encodes CDR1 SGHTA and CDR2 FQGNSA. The CDR3 length is 15 residues. The CDR3 spells CASSQEDRPNYGYTF. CDR3 in DNA: TGTGCCAGCAGCCAGGAGGACAGGCCCAACTATGGCTACACCTTC.

V usage is TRBV5-4 and J usage is TRBJ1-5; TRBD1 might be the D (6 bases). The V and J ends lost 1 base and 3 bases respectively, with 11 bases between them. CDR1 is SGHNT, CDR2 YYREEE, per germline (reference sequence). This CDR3 is built from 15 residues. CDR3 DNA: TGTGCCAGCAGCTTGCAGGGGCCGAACAATCAGCCCCAGCATTTT. This codes for CASSLQGPNNQPQHF.

This clone was counted a few times. The V and J genes are TRBV6-5 and TRBJ2-2; D might be TRBD2 (6 bases). Germline-derived CDR1 and CDR2 are MNHEY and SVGAGI. This CDR3 has 14 amino acids. V lost 6 bases to trimming and J lost 6 bases, with 14 bases between them. CDR3: CASSPPGESGELFF. In DNA form, the CDR3 reads TGTGCCAGCAGCCCGCCGGGAGAGTCCGGGGAGCTGTTTTTT.

J is TRBJ2-3 and V is TRBV11-2, with TRBD2 matching 7 bases. The CDR3 is 14 residues long. The germline V gene encodes CDR1 SGHAT and CDR2 FQNNGV. V shed 5 bases, J shed 0 bases, and the junction held 2 bases outside the gene matches. CDR3 loop: CASSRRGSTDTQYF. CDR3 nucleotides: TGTGCCAGCAGCCGGCGGGGGAGCACAGATACGCAGTATTTT.

This chain uses TRBV9 with TRBJ2-3; D may be TRBD1 (8 bases). The CDR3 is made up of 16 amino acids. Germline V gene lookup returns CDR1 SGDLS and CDR2 YYNGEE. V lost 0 bases and J lost 2, with 13 bases in between. DNA for the CDR3: TGTGCCAGCAGCGTAGGGGGGGGACAGGTCACAGATACGCAGTATTTT. As protein: CASSVGGGQVTDTQYF.

On this clone: The same CDR3 can be traced to other DNA sequences in this sample. The rearrangement joins TRBV7-2 to TRBJ2-5; perhaps TRBD2 as D (6 bases). The length of the CDR3 is 14 residues. CDR1 and CDR2 (germline): SGHTA, FQGNSA. Between the trimmed V and J ends, which lost 0 bases and 1 base, there was a span of 6 bases. The CDR3 reads CASSLAGGQETQYF. The CDR3 nucleotides are TGTGCCAGCAGCTTAGCGGGAGGCCAAGAGACCCAGTACTTC.

This chain links TRBV28 with TRBJ1-2, with 8 bases lining up with TRBD1. Germline loops: CDR1 MDHEN, CDR2 SYDVKM. Trimming cost V 3 bases and J 8 bases; bases outside gene matches: 5. There are 13 residues in the CDR3. CDR3 amino acids: CASSFDRGQGYTF. The CDR3 nucleotides read TGTGCCAGCAGTTTTGACAGGGGACAAGGCTACACCTTC.

The chain combines TRBV10-3 with TRBJ2-1; 7 nucleotides align to TRBD2. The V gene end was trimmed by 9 bases and the J gene end by 9 bases; junction bases not matched to a gene: 14. The CDR3 contains 14 residues. Germline V lookup: CDR1 ENHRY, CDR2 SYGVKD. The CDR3 DNA reads TGTGCCATAGGGAGGGCCGTCCCCTTTATTGAGCAGTTCTTC. Translated: CAIGRAVPFIEQFF.

The CDR3: CASSLPSGRADTQYF. In nucleotides, the CDR3 is TGTGCCAGCAGCTTACCTAGCGGGAGGGCAGATACGCAGTATTTT. The rearrangement links TRBV7-9 to TRBJ2-3; TRBD2 matches at 12 bases. The junction had 1 base not matched to a gene; V was cut back by 2 bases and J by 4 bases. Germline V CDR1 and CDR2: SEHNR, FQNEAQ (reference sequence). The CDR3 consists of 15 residues.

The rearrangement links TRBV5-1 to TRBJ2-7; perhaps TRBD2 as D (6 bases). This CDR3 contains 12 residues. CDR1 and CDR2 from the germline V gene are SGHRS and YFSETQ. V was pared by 6 bases and J by 3 bases, with 10 bases between. The CDR3 protein is CASKEGNYEQYF. CDR3 DNA: TGCGCCAGCAAGGAGGGGAACTACGAGCAGTACTTC.

A remark on this clone: Other DNA sequences in this sample translate to the same CDR3. This chain links TRBV27 with TRBJ1-2; 10 bases are a match to TRBD1. CDR1 and CDR2 (germline): MNHEY, SMNVEV (reference sequence). Unmatched junction bases numbered 8, after V lost 5 bases and J lost 5 bases. The length of the CDR3 is 15 residues. CDR3 coding DNA: TGTGCCAGCAGTGCGGGACAGGGGCTGGGTTATGGCTACACCTTC. As protein: CASSAGQGLGYGYTF.

The rearrangement uses TRBV29-1 and TRBJ2-3; 8 positions agree with TRBD2. J gave up 3 bases and V 4 bases, and 9 bases lay outside the gene matches. Per germline, CDR1 SQVTM and CDR2 ANQGSEA. The CDR3 is made up of 15 amino acids. The CDR3 reads CSVVVAGGKTDTQYF. Here the CDR3 DNA reads TGCAGCGTTGTGGTTGCGGGGGGTAAGACAGATACGCAGTATTTT.

V gene TRBV27 combines with J gene TRBJ1-1; D uncertain. Per the germline V gene, CDR1 is MNHEY and CDR2 is SMNVEV (reference sequence). The ends were cut back, 6 bases at V and 6 bases at J, with 20 bases in the middle. The length of the CDR3 is 15 residues. This CDR3 reads CASRRHDKSVAEAFF. CDR3 bases: TGTGCCAGCAGGCGGCATGATAAAAGTGTCGCTGAAGCTTTCTTT.

The chain is built from TRBV5-1 and TRBJ2-7, with 7 bases fitting TRBD2. The CDR3 spans 15 residues. V shed 0 bases and J 7 bases; nucleotides not matched to a gene: 10. CDR1 and CDR2 from the germline V gene are SGHRS and YFSETQ. CDR3 residues: CASSLGQLATGEQYF. CDR3 DNA: TGCGCCAGCAGCTTGGGACAACTAGCGACGGGGGAGCAGTACTTC.

The chain uses TRBV29-1 and TRBJ1-1; D is unclear. Germline V lookup: CDR1 SQVTM, CDR2 ANQGSEA. The V and J ends lost 8 bases and 2 bases respectively, with 12 bases between them. This CDR3 spans 12 amino acids. DNA of the CDR3: TGCAGCTCCGCCCGGGGAAACACTGAAGCTTTCTTT. Amino acids: CSSARGNTEAFF.

The rearrangement uses TRBV4-3 and TRBJ2-3, with 11 bases lining up with TRBD2. Germline V CDR1 and CDR2: LGHNA, YSLEER. The CDR3 is 20 amino acids. J gave up 0 bases and V 4 bases, and 15 bases lay outside the gene matches. This chain's CDR3 is CASSLSLLAGERSSTDTQYF. The CDR3 DNA follows: TGCGCCAGCAGCCTTAGCCTACTAGCGGGGGAGCGTTCTAGCACAGATACGCAGTATTTT.

The chain recombines TRBV14 with TRBJ1-2; TRBD1 matches at 9 bases. V was clipped by 2 bases and J by 4 bases; unmatched bases: 5. Looked up from germline, CDR1 is SGHDN and CDR2 is FVKESK. This CDR3 has 15 residues. The CDR3, as DNA: TGTGCCAGCAGCCAAAGCCAGACAGGGGGCTATGGCTACACCTTC. It yields the protein CASSQSQTGGYGYTF.

The chain employs TRBV4-2 and TRBJ2-6; no definite D call. The CDR3 runs to 16 residues. The germline CDR1 and CDR2 sequences are LGHNA and YNFKEQ. V dropped 4 bases and J dropped 4 bases, with 14 bases sitting between them. CDR3 in amino acids: CASSPSGASGANVLTF. In DNA form, the CDR3 reads TGTGCCAGCAGCCCAAGTGGAGCGAGCGGGGCCAACGTCCTGACTTTC.

This CDR3 reads CASSRRDRGVGTEAFF. For the CDR3, the DNA is TGTGCCAGCAGCCGCCGGGACAGGGGAGTAGGTACTGAAGCTTTCTTT. The chain carries TRBV7-8 and TRBJ1-1, with 10 bases that match TRBD1. The trim removed 5 bases at V and 5 bases at J, leaving 11 bases unmatched. The CDR3 length is 16 residues. Germline V gene sequence: CDR1 SGHVS, CDR2 FQNEAQ.